This entry lists 8 T cell receptor beta chains sequenced from one sample in a study of cytomegalovirus exposure and HLA in healthy donors. The PCR employed 60 Vbeta primers together with 13 Jbeta primers. Data came from immunoSEQ multiplex PCR; TCRdb stores just in-frame clones and leaves some out. The sample consists of around 41,000 clones, approximately 47% of them appearing once. Sequenced sample: PBMCs. Receptors were obtained from a man in his sixties in good health and CMV-seronegative.

V and J are TRBV2 and TRBJ1-2; D not resolved. V lost 6 bases to trimming and J lost 1 base, with 15 bases between them. The CDR3 has 15 amino acids. Germline CDR1 is SNHLY and CDR2 is FYNNEI. DNA of the CDR3: TGTGCCAGCAGCTCCGAAGACACTGATAACTATGGCTACACCTTC. As protein: CASSSEDTDNYGYTF.

The chain employs TRBV7-2 and TRBJ2-7; 11 bases are a match to TRBD2. The CDR3 length is 13 residues. The germline V gene encodes CDR1 SGHTA and CDR2 FQGNSA. Trimming cost V 5 bases and J 9 bases; bases outside gene matches: 6. The CDR3 spells CASSLRLAGGQYF. In DNA, the CDR3 is TGTGCCAGCAGCCTTAGGCTAGCGGGAGGGCAGTACTTC.

In nucleotides, the CDR3 is TGTGCCAGTAGTGCGGACATTGATACGCAGTATTTT. It specifies CASSADIDTQYF. V usage is TRBV19 and J usage is TRBJ2-3; tentative D call: TRBD1 (5 bases). V was shortened by 5 bases and J by 6 bases, with 9 bases between the two germline ends. The CDR3 runs 12 residues. Germline V lookup: CDR1 LNHDA, CDR2 SQIVND (reference sequence).

V gene TRBV4-1 combines with J gene TRBJ2-1; 13 nucleotides line up with TRBD2. Trimming removed 4 bases from V and 8 bases from J; junction bases left unmatched: 23. The CDR3 is 21 residues long. CDR1 is MGHRA and CDR2 is YSYEKL in the germline V gene. CDR3 sequence (DNA): TGCGCCAGCAGCCCCCTCGTCCCGGGACTAGCGGGACCCCGGGCGGTGGATGAGCAGTTCTTC. As protein: CASSPLVPGLAGPRAVDEQFF.

This clone was observed a handful of times. This chain uses TRBV30 with TRBJ2-7, with TRBD1 as a possible D gene (5 bases). Germline V gene sequence: CDR1 GTSNPN, CDR2 SVGIG (reference sequence). This CDR3 comprises 13 residues. V was shortened by 1 base and J by 2 bases, with 9 bases between the two germline ends. CDR3 in DNA: TGTGCCTGGAGTGGGCGACAGACCTACGAGCAGTACTTC. This sequence encodes CAWSGRQTYEQYF.

The chain couples TRBV6-1 to TRBJ1-2; perhaps TRBD1 as D (6 bases). V was pared by 6 bases and J by 6 bases, with 14 bases between. This CDR3 has 13 residues. The germline V gene has CDR1 MNHNS and CDR2 SASEGT. Here the CDR3 reads CASSPWGGDGYTF. In DNA, the CDR3 is TGTGCCAGCAGCCCTTGGGGGGGCGATGGCTACACCTTC.

Only a few counts were recorded for this clone. V gene TRBV7-6 combines with J gene TRBJ1-1; 7 nucleotides align to TRBD1. The V and J ends lost 5 bases and 1 base, in that order; junction bases with no gene match: 7. Germline-derived CDR1 and CDR2 are SGHVS and FNYEAQ. The CDR3 length is 15 residues. As DNA, the CDR3 is TGTGCCAGCAGCGTGGGACAGCTCTCGAACACTGAAGCTTTCTTT. It yields the protein CASSVGQLSNTEAFF.

CDR3 nucleotide sequence: TGTGCCAGCAACTTCCAGGGGGCGCACTTTGGCGGGAGAACCCCCTGGGACCAAGAGACCCAGTACTTC. Amino acids: CASNFQGAHFGGRTPWDQETQYF. V usage is TRBV2 and J usage is TRBJ2-5, with D possibly being TRBD1 (8 bases). This CDR3 comprises 23 residues. CDR1 and CDR2 from the germline V gene are SNHLY and FYNNEI. Trimming pared 7 bases from V and 0 bases from J, leaving 39 bases between.